The clone carrying this T cell receptor (beta chain) appeared many times. Its antigen remains unknown. V dropped 5 bases and J dropped 6; count of bases not matched to a gene: 9. The CDR3 has 14 residues. Germline values: CDR1 SGHVS, CDR2 FNYEAQ. TCRdb reprocessed the reads via MiXCR and lists one record per CDR3 protein. The table has some 800,000 distinct CDR3 sequences, less than 35% seen once. The source of the sample is a study of T cell repertoires in cytomegalovirus infection. Study-wide background: Both recently identified HLA-C-restricted and well-studied HLA-B-restricted CMV epitopes were used in the study. CMV infection and matching HLA type were both indicated by public TCR beta signatures.

Study conclusions and caveats: Ex vivo, HLA-C-restricted CMV-specific TCR beta clonotypes prevailed over the rest of the response. The cumulative frequency of public TCR beta families distinguished individuals who carried CMV together with the relevant HLA.

Sequenced here: cultured CD8+ T cells from PBMCs, sampled from culture after CMV antigen stimulation. The origin of this receptor is a human donor in good health (CMV status not recorded). Some clones in this sample may be carry-over from other donors' samples. The rearrangement joins TRBV7-6 to TRBJ2-5; TRBD2 aligns across 7 bases. CDR3 residues: CASSPDRRGKTQYF. CDR3 coding DNA: TGTGCCAGCAGCCCCGACCGGCGGGGGAAGACCCAGTACTTC. Full variable domain (rest looked up from reference TRBV7-6 and TRBJ2-5): GAGVSQSPRYKVTKRGQDVALRCDPISGHVSLYWYRQALGQGPEFLTYFNYEAQQDKSGLPNDRFSAERPEGSISTLTIQRTEQRDSAMYRCASSPDRRGKTQYFGPGTRLLVL.